This T cell receptor (beta chain) was recovered during a study of blood T cell repertoires in COVID-19. The wider study: Some COVID-19 samples were acute and others convalescent; all came from the United States, Italy and Spain. T cells, B-cell-depleted T cells, or PBMCs provided the cDNA or gDNA that served as material.

Trimming cost V 1 base and J 4 bases, with 10 bases left between them. Germline-derived CDR1 and CDR2 are LGHDT and YNNKEL (reference sequence). The CDR3 contains 14 residues. Original methodology: Reference gene primers were amplified, and this amplification served to estimate nucleated cell counts. Method: immunoSEQ multiplex PCR; TCRdb's copy keeps in-frame clones and lacks some. That table is the source of V, J and clone size, and D and trimming were worked out from the DNA. Of 30,000 to 40,000 clones listed, 65% to 90% are singletons. The chain carries TRBV3-1 (or the pseudogene TRBV3-2) and TRBJ1-2, with unresolved D. Sequencing was done on a sample of peripheral blood. The clonotype comes from a woman of 80 years or more with active or convalescent COVID-19. The CDR3 nucleotides read TGTGCCAGCAGCCAAGCCCCACTGCTCTATGGCTACACCTTC. Its translation is CASSQAPLLYGYTF.